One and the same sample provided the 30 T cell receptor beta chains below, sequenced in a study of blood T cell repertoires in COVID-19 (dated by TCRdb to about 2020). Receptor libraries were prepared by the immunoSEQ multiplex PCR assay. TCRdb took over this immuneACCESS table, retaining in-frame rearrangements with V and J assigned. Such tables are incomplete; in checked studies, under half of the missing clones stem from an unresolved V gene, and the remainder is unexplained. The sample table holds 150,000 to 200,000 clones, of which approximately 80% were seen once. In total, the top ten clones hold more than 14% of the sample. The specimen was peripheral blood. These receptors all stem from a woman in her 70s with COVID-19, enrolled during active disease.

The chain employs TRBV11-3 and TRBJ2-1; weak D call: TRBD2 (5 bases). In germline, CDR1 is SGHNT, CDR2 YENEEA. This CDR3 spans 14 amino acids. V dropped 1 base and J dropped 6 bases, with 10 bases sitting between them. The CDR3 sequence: CASSLGPGLNEQFF. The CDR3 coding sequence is TGTGCCAGCAGCTTAGGACCTGGACTCAATGAGCAGTTCTTC.

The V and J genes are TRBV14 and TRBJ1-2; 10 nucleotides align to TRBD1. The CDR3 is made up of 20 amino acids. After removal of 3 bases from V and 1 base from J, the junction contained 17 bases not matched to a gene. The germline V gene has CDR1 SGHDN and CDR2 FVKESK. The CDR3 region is CASSQRQGANPGDVNYGYTF. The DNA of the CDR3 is TGTGCCAGCAGCCAGAGACAGGGGGCCAATCCCGGCGACGTTAACTATGGCTACACCTTC.

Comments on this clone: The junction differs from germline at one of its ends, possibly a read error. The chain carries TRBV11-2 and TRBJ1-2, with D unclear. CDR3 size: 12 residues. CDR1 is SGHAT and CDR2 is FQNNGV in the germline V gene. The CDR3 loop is CATSFSSYGYTF. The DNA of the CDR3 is TGTGCCACCAGCTTTAGTAGTTATGGCTACACCTTC.

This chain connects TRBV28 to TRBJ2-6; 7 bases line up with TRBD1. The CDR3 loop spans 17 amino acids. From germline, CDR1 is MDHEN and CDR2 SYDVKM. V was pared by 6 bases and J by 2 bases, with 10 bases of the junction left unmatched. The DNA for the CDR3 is TGTGCCAGCAGCCAAAGACAGGGAGCGACTGGGGCCAACGTCCTGACTTTC. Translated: CASSQRQGATGANVLTF.

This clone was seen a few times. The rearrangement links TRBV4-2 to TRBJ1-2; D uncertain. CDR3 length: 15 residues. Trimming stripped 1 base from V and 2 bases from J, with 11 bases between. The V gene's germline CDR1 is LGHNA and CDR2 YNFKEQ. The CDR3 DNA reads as TGTGCCAGCAGCCAAGGCCCCCCCGGGAACTATGGCTACACCTTC. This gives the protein CASSQGPPGNYGYTF.

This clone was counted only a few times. CDR3 in DNA: TGTGCCAGCTCAGGTCAACCACGGGACAGGGGATACACCATATATTTT. Translation: CASSGQPRDRGYTIYF. The rearrangement links TRBV18 to TRBJ1-3; 10 bases agree with TRBD1. The junction had 12 bases not matched to a gene; V was cut back by 5 bases and J by 8 bases. CDR1 KGHSH and CDR2 LQKENI come from the germline V gene. The CDR3 spans 16 residues.

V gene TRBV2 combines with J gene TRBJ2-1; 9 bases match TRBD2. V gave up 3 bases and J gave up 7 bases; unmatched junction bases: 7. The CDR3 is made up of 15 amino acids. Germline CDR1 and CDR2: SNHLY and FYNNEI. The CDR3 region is CASSDLAGDFNEQFF. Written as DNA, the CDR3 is TGTGCCAGCAGTGACTTAGCGGGAGATTTTAATGAGCAGTTCTTC.

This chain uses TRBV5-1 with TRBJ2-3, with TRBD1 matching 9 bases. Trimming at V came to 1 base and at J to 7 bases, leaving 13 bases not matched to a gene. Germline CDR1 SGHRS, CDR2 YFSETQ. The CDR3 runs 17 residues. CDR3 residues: CASSLRSGQGSIHTQYF. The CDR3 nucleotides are TGCGCCAGCAGCTTGCGGTCGGGACAGGGAAGTATCCATACGCAGTATTTT.

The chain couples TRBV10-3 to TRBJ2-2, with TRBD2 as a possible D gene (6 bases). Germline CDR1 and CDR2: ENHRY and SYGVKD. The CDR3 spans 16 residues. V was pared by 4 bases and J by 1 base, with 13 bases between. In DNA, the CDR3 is TGTGCCATCAGTGCGTCCGGGACTCAGAACACCGGGGAGCTGTTTTTT. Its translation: CAISASGTQNTGELFF.

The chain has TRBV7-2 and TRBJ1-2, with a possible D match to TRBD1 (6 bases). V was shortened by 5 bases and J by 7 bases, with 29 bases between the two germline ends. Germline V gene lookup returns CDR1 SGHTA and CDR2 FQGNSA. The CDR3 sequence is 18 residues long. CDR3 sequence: CASSQTGRSGGASGGYTF. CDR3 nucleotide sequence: TGTGCCAGCAGCCAAACAGGGCGTTCGGGGGGCGCCTCCGGTGGCTACACCTTC.

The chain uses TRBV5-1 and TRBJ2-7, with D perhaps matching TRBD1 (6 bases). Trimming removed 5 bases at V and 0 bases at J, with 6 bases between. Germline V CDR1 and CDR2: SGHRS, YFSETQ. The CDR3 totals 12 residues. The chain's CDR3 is CASRGASYEQYF. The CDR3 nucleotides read TGCGCCAGCAGGGGGGCCTCCTACGAGCAGTACTTC.

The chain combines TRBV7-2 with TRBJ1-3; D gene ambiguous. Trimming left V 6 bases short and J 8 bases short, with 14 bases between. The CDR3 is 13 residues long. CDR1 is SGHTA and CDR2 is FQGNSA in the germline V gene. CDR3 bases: TGTGCCAGCAGATTACCGGTTTCGGACACCATATATTTT. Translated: CASRLPVSDTIYF.

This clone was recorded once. The CDR3 reads CAWSSPTGGSTGELFF. The CDR3 bases are TGTGCCTGGAGTTCCCCGACAGGGGGCAGCACCGGGGAGCTGTTTTTT. The chain joins TRBV30 to TRBJ2-2; 10 nucleotides line up with TRBD1. The germline gives CDR1 GTSNPN, CDR2 SVGIG (reference sequence). This CDR3 is built from 16 residues. The junction had 7 bases not matched to a gene; V was cut back by 2 bases and J by 4 bases.

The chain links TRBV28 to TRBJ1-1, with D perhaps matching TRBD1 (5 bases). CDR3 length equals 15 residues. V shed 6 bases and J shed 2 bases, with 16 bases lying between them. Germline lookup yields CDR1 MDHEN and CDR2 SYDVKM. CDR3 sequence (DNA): TGTGCCAGCAGGTCGTTAAGGACACCTAACACTGAAGCTTTCTTT. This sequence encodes CASRSLRTPNTEAFF.

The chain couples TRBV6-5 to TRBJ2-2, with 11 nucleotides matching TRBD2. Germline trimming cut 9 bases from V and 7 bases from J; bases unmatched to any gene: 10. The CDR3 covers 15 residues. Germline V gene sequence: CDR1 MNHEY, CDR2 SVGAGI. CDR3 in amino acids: CASSTSGRGSGELFF. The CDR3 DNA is TGTGCCAGTTCCACTAGCGGGAGAGGGAGCGGGGAGCTGTTTTTT.

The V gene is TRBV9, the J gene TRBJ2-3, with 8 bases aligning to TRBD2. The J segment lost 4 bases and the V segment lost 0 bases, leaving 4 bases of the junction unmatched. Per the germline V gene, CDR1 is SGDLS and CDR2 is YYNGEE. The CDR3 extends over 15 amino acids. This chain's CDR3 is CASSVESGSADTQYF. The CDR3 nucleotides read TGTGCCAGCAGCGTAGAAAGCGGGAGTGCAGATACGCAGTATTTT. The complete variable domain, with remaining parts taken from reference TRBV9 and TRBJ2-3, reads DSGVTQTPKHLITATGQRVTLRCSPRSGDLSVYWYQQSLDQGLQFLIQYYNGEERAKGNILERFSAQQFPDLHSELNLSSLELGDSALYFCASSVESGSADTQYFGPGTRLTVL.

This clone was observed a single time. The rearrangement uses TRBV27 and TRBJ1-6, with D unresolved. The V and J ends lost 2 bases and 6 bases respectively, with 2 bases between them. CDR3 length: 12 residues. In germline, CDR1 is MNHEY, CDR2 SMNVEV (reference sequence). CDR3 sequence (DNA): TGTGCCAGCAGTTTACGTAATTCACCCCTCCACTTT. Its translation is CASSLRNSPLHF.

The CDR3 here is CASSPERGSFPEQYV. The CDR3 DNA reads TGTGCCAGCTCACCAGAGCGTGGTTCCTTCCCCGAGCAGTACGTC. The chain links TRBV18 to TRBJ2-7; D unclear. Trimming stripped 2 bases from V and 6 bases from J, with 17 bases between. The CDR3 is made up of 15 amino acids. Germline CDR1 is KGHSH and CDR2 is LQKENI.

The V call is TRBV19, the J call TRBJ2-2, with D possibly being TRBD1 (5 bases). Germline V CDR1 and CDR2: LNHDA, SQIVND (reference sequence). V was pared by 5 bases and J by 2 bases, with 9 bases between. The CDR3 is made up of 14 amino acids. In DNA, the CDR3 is TGTGCCAGTAGTCCCCGGACAAACACCGGGGAGCTGTTTTTT. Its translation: CASSPRTNTGELFF.

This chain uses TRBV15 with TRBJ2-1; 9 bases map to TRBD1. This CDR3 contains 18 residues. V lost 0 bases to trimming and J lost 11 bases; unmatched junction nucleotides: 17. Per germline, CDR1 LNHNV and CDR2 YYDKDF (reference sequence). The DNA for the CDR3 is TGTGCCACCAGCAGAGACCGGGGCCTTACCGGGACAGGGACGAAGCAGTTCTTC. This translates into CATSRDRGLTGTGTKQFF. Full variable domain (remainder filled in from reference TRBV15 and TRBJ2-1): DAMVIQNPRYQVTQFGKPVTLSCSQTLNHNVMYWYQQKSSQAPKLLFHYYDKDFNNEADTPDNFQSRRPNTSFCFLDIRSPGLGDTAMYLCATSRDRGLTGTGTKQFFGPGTRLTVL.

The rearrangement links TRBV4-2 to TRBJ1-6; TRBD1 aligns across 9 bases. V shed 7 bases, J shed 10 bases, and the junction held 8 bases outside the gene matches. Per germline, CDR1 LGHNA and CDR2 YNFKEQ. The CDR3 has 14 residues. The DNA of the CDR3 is TGTGCCAGCACCAAGGGACAGGGCGGGTCACCCCTCCACTTT. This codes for CASTKGQGGSPLHF.

CDR3 residues: CASSESGGYGYTF. DNA for the CDR3: TGCGCCAGCAGTGAGTCCGGGGGCTATGGCTACACCTTC. The gene calls are TRBV10-1 and TRBJ1-2, with TRBD1 as a possible D gene (5 bases). The germline V and J ends were trimmed by 0 bases and 4 bases, with 6 bases remaining between them. This CDR3 contains 13 residues. Germline V gene sequence: CDR1 WNHNN, CDR2 SYGVQD (reference sequence).

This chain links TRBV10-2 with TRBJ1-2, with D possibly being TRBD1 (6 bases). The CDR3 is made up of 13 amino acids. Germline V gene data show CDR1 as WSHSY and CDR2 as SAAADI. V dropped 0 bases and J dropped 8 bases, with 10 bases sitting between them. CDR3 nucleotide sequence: TGCGCCAGCAGTGAGTCTACCGGGACAGGCTACACCTTC. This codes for CASSESTGTGYTF.

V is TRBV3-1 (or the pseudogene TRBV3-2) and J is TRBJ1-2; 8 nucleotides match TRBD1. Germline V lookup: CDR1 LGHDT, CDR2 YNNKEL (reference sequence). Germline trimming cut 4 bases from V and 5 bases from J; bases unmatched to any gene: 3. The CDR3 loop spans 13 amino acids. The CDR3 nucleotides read TGTGCCAGCAGCCTCGGGACAGGTTATGGCTACACCTTC. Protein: CASSLGTGYGYTF.

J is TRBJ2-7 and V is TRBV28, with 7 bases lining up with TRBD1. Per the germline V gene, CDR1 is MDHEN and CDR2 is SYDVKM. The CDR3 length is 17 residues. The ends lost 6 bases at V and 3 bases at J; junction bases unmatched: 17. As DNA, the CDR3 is TGTGCCAGCAGCCGACCACTCCGGGACAGAAGAAACTACGAGCAGTACTTC. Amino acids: CASSRPLRDRRNYEQYF.

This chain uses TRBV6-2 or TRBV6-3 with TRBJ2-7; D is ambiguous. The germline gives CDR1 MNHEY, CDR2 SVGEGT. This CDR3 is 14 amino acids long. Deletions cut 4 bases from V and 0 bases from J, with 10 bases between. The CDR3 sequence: CASSSPHYSYEQYV. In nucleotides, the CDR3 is TGTGCCAGCAGTTCCCCCCACTACTCCTACGAGCAGTACGTC.

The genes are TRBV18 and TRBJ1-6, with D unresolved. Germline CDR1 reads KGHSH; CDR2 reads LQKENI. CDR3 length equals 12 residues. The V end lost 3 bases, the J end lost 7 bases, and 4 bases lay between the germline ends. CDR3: CASSPGNSPLHF. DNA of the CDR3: TGTGCCAGCTCACCTGGCAATTCACCCCTCCACTTT.

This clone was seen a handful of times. CDR3 coding DNA: TGTGCCACCGCTGGCCCAGGGGAAAGAGAGACCCAGTACTTC. As protein: CATAGPGERETQYF. This chain links TRBV19 with TRBJ2-5; tentatively, D is TRBD1 (6 bases). V lost 10 bases, J lost 4 bases, and 19 bases lay in between. This CDR3 comprises 14 residues. The germline V gene encodes CDR1 LNHDA and CDR2 SQIVND (reference sequence).

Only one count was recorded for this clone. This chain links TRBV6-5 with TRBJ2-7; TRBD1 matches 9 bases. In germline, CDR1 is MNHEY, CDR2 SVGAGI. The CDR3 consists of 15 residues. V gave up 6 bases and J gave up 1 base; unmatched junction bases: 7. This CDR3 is CASRDRDRVSYEQYF. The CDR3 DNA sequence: TGTGCCAGCAGGGACCGGGACAGGGTTTCCTACGAGCAGTACTTC.

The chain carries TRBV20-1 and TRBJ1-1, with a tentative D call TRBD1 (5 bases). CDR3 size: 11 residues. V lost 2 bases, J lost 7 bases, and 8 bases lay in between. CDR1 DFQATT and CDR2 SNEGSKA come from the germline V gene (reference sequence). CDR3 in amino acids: CSARIDSEAFF. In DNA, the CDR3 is TGCAGTGCTAGAATTGACAGTGAAGCTTTCTTT.